This T cell receptor beta chain stems from a study of technical replicates of blood from a few donors. Profiling relied on immunoSEQ multiplex PCR, and the TCRdb table lists in-frame clones only, not all of them. The sample holds over 75,000 clones, about 97% seen once. The germline CDR1 and CDR2 sequences are LNHDA and SQIVND (reference sequence). This CDR3 has 16 residues. V gave up 2 bases and J gave up 2 bases, with 12 bases separating them. The chain uses TRBV19 and TRBJ2-2, with TRBD2 as a possible D gene (6 bases). Sequenced input: T cells isolated from PBMCs. This sequence was found in a human donor in good health. The CDR3 loop reads CASSINRRVNTGELFF. CDR3 in DNA: TGTGCCAGTAGTATAAATAGGAGGGTCAACACCGGGGAGCTGTTTTTT.